This is a list of T cell receptor beta chains from one sample in a study of cytomegalovirus exposure and HLA in healthy donors. Assay used: immunoSEQ multiplex PCR; TCRdb lists only in-frame clones, some missing. The sample contains around 200,000 clones, around four fifths of which appear only once. The material sequenced was PBMCs. These receptors came from a woman aged 50 to 60 in good health and CMV-seropositive. Each CDR3 is given with its conserved first and last residue. The order of the fields is V gene, J gene, clone size, CDR3 protein. Clone sizes are given selectively: once, few, many, or a class where the clone is expanded.

v_gene: TRBV6-6; j_gene: TRBJ1-2; abundance: -; CDR3aa: CASRTGQGQHGYTF
v_gene: TRBV6-6; j_gene: TRBJ1-2; abundance: -; CDR3aa: CASSYGGGGGRGGYTF
v_gene: TRBV10-3; j_gene: TRBJ2-7; abundance: few; CDR3aa: CAIGAQQYF
v_gene: TRBV5-1; j_gene: TRBJ1-4; abundance: -; CDR3aa: CASSLVGADGEKLFF
v_gene: TRBV5-1; j_gene: TRBJ1-2; abundance: -; CDR3aa: CASSIAANYGYTF
v_gene: TRBV7-8; j_gene: TRBJ2-6; abundance: -; CDR3aa: CASSRRLAPGANVLTF
v_gene: TRBV18; j_gene: TRBJ1-4; abundance: -; CDR3aa: CASSPRQGNEKLFF
v_gene: TRBV6-6; j_gene: TRBJ1-6; abundance: -; CDR3aa: CASSYRGTANSPLHF
v_gene: TRBV14; j_gene: TRBJ2-1; abundance: -; CDR3aa: CASSHMGTSDYNEQFF
v_gene: TRBV9; j_gene: TRBJ2-5; abundance: -; CDR3aa: CASSPAALETQYF
v_gene: TRBV7-3; j_gene: TRBJ2-1; abundance: -; CDR3aa: CASSRGLAEFDEQFF
v_gene: TRBV28; j_gene: TRBJ1-6; abundance: -; CDR3aa: CASSIPNSNSPLHF
v_gene: TRBV2; j_gene: TRBJ2-7; abundance: once; CDR3aa: CASSGVKGGYSYEQYF
v_gene: TRBV6-6; j_gene: TRBJ2-7; abundance: -; CDR3aa: CASSFSGGASSYEQYF
v_gene: TRBV7-9; j_gene: TRBJ1-4; abundance: -; CDR3aa: CASNTGEEANEKLFF
v_gene: TRBV4-1; j_gene: TRBJ2-1; abundance: once; CDR3aa: CASSHPTSGGNNEQFF
v_gene: TRBV7-3; j_gene: TRBJ2-3; abundance: -; CDR3aa: CASSFTNRGDTQYF
v_gene: TRBV7-2; j_gene: TRBJ2-3; abundance: -; CDR3aa: CASSLAGTGVDTQYF
v_gene: TRBV5-4; j_gene: TRBJ2-1; abundance: -; CDR3aa: CASSWGQGQYNEQFF
v_gene: TRBV7-3; j_gene: TRBJ2-1; abundance: -; CDR3aa: CASSSGQGGTEQFF
v_gene: TRBV4-1; j_gene: TRBJ2-7; abundance: -; CDR3aa: CASSPDSSYEQYF
v_gene: TRBV9; j_gene: TRBJ2-2; abundance: -; CDR3aa: CASSEGGDTGELFF
v_gene: TRBV2; j_gene: TRBJ2-5; abundance: -; CDR3aa: CASSVRETQYF
v_gene: TRBV5-6; j_gene: TRBJ2-7; abundance: -; CDR3aa: CASSLFAGYEQYF